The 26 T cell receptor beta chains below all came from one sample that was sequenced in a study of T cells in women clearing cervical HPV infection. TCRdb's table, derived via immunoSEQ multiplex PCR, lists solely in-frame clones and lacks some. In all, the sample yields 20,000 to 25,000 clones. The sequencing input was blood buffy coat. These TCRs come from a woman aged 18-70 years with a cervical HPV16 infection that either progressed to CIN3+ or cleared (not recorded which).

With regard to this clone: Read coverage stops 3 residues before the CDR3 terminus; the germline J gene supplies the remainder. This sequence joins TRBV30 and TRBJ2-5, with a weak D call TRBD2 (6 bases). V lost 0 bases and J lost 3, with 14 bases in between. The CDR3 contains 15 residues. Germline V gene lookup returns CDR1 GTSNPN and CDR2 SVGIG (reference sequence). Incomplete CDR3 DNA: TGTGCCTGGAGTGTCCGGGGCTGGGGGGAAGAGACC. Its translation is CAWSVRGWGEET. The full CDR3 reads CAWSVRGWGEETQYF.

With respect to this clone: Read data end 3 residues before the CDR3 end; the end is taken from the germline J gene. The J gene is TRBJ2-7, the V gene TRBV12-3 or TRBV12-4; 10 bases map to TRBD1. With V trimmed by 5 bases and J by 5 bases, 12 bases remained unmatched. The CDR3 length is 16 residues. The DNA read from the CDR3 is TGTGCCAGCAGTCCTCCGGGACAGGGGCTCCTCCACGAG. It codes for CASSPPGQGLLHE. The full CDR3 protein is CASSPPGQGLLHEQYF.

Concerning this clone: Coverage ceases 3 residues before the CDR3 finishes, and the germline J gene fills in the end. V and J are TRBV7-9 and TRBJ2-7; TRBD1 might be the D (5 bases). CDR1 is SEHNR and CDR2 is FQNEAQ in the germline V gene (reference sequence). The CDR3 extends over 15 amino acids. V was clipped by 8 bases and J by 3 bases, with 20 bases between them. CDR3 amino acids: CASRPLLAGNYEQYF. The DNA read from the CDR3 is TGTGCCAGCCGGCCGTTACTGGCAGGGAACTACGAG.

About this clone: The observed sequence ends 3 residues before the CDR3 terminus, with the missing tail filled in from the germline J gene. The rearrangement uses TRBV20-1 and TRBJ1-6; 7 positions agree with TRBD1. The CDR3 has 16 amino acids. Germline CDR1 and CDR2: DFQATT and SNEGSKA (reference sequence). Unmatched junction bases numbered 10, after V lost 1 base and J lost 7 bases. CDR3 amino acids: CSARGPPGTANSPLHF. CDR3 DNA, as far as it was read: TGCAGTGCTAGAGGTCCTCCCGGGACAGCCAATTCACCC.

CDR3 DNA (partial): TGTGCCAGCAGGCGGGGAGGGAACTATAATTCACCC. Amino acids: CASRRGGNYNSP. The CDR3 reads in full as CASRRGGNYNSPLHF. The chain couples TRBV11-2 to TRBJ1-6; D is uncertain. The read stops 3 residues short of the end of the CDR3; the missing end is completed from the germline J gene. Germline V CDR1 and CDR2: SGHAT, FQNNGV. V dropped 6 bases and J dropped 3 bases, with 12 bases sitting between them. CDR3 size: 15 residues.

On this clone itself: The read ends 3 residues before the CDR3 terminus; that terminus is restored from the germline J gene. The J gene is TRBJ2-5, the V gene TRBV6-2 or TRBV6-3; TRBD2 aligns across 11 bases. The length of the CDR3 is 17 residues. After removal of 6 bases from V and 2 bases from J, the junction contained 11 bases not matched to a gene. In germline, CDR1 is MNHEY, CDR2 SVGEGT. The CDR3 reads CASRRSSGGAEQETQYF. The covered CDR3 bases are TGTGCCAGCAGGCGCAGTAGCGGGGGGGCCGAGCAAGAGACC.

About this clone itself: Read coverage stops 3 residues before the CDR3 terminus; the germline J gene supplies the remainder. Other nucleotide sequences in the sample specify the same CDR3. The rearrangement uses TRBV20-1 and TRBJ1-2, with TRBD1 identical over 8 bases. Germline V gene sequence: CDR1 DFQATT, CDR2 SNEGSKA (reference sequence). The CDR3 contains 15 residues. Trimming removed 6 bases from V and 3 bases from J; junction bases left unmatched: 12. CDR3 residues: CSAGREDRVDYGYTF. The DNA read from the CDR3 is TGCAGTGCCGGTCGAGAGGACAGGGTCGACTATGGC.

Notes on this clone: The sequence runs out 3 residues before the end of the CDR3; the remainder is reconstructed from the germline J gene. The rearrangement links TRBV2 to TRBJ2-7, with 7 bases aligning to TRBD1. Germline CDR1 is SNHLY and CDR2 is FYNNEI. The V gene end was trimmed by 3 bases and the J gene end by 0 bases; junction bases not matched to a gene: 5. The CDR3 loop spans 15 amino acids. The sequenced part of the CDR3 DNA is TGTGCCAGCAGTGATACAGGGGCCCTCTCCTACGAG. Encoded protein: CASSDTGALSYE. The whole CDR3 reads CASSDTGALSYEQYF.

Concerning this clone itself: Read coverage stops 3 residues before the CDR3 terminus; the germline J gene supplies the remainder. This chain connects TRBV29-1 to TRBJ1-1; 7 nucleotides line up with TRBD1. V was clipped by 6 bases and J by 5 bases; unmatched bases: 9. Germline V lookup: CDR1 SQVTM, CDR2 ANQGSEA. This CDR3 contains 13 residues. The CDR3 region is CSVTWYRGTEAFF. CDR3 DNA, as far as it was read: TGCAGCGTCACGTGGTACAGGGGAACTGAA.

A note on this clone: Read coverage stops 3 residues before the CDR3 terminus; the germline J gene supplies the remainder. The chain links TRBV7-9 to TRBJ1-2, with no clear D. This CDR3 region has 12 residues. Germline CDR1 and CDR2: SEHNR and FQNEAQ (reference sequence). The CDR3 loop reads CASSREEGGYTF. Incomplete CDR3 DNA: TGTGCCAGCAGCAGAGAGGAAGGGGGC.

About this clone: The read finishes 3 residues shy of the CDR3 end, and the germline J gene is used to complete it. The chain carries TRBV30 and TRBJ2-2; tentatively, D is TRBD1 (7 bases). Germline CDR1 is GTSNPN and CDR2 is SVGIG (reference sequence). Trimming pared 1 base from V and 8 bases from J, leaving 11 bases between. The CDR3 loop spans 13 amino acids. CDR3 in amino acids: CAWSAGGGGELFF. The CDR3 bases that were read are TGTGCCTGGAGTGCAGGGGGAGGTGGGGAG.

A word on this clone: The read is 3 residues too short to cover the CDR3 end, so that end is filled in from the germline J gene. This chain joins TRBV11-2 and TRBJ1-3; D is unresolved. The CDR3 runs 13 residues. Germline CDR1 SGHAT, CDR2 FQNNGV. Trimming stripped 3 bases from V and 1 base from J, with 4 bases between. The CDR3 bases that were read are TGTGCCAGCAGCTTTCGGTCTGGAAACACC. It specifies CASSFRSGNT. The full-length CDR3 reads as CASSFRSGNTIYF. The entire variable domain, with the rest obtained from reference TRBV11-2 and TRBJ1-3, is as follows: EAGVAQSPRYKIIEKRQSVAFWCNPISGHATLYWYQQILGQGPKLLIQFQNNGVVDDSQLPKDRFSAERLKGVDSTLKIQPAKLEDSAVYLCASSFRSGNTIYFGEGSWLTVV.

CDR3 in amino acids: CASSFGGDSGGNGYTF. The covered CDR3 bases are TGTGCCAGCAGCTTCGGGGGGGATTCAGGGGGGAATGGC. The genes are TRBV7-8 and TRBJ1-2, with TRBD1 identical over 7 bases. The CDR3 extends 3 residues past the end of the read, so its final part is completed from the germline J gene. CDR3 size: 16 residues. Germline assignment: CDR1 SGHVS and CDR2 FQNEAQ. V gave up 3 bases and J gave up 6 bases; unmatched junction bases: 13.

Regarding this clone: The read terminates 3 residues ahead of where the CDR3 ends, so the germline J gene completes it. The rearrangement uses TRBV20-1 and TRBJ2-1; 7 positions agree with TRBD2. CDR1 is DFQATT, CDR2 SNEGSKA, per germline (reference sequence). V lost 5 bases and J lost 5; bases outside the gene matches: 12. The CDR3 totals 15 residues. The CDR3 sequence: CSAPAGLADNNEQFF. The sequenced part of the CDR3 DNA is TGCAGTGCTCCAGCGGGGCTAGCGGATAACAATGAG.

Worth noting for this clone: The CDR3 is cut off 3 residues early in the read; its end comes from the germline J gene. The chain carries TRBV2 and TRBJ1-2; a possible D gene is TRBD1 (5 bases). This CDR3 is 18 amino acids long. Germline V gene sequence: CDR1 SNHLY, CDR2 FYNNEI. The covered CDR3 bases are TGTGCCAGCAGTGATCCTAGCGATACCTTGGGACCCTACAATGAC. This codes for CASSDPSDTLGPYND. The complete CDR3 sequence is CASSDPSDTLGPYNDYTF.

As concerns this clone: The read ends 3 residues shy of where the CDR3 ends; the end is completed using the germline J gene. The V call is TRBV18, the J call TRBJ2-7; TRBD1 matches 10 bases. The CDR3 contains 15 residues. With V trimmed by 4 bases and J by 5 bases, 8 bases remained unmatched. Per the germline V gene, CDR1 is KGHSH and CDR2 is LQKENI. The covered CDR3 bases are TGTGCCAGCTCACGGCCGGGACAGGGGAAGCACGAG. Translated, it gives CASSRPGQGKHE. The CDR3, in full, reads CASSRPGQGKHEQYF.

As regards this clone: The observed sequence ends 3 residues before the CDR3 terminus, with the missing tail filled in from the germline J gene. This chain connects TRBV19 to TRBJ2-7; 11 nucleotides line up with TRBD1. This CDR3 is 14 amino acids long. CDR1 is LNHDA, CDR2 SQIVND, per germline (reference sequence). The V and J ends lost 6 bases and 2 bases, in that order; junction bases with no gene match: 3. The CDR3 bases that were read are TGTGCCAGTAGGGGACAGGGGGTGACCTACGAG. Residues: CASRGQGVTYE. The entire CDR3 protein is CASRGQGVTYEQYF.

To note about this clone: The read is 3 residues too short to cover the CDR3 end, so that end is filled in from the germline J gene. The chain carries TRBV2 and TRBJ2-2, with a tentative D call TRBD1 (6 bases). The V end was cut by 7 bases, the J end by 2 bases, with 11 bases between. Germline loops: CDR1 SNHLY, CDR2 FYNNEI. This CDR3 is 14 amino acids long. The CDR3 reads CASIMTGNTGELFF. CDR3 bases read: TGTGCCAGCATCATGACAGGAAACACCGGGGAG.

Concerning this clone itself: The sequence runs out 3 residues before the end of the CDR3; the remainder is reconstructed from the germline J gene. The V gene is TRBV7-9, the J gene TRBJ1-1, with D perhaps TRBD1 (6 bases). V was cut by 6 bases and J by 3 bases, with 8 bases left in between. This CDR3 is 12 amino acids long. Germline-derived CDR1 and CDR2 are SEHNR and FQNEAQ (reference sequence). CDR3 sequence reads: CASRGADTEAFF. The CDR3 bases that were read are TGTGCCAGCAGGGGGGCAGACACTGAA.

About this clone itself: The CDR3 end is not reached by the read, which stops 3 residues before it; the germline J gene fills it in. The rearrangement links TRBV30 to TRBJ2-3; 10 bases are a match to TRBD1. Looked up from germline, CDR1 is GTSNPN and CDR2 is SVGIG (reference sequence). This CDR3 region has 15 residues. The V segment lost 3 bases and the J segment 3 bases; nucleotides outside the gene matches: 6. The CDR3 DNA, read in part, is TGTGCCTGGAGACCGGGGGGACAGGGGACAGATACG. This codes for CAWRPGGQGTDT. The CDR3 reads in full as CAWRPGGQGTDTQYF.

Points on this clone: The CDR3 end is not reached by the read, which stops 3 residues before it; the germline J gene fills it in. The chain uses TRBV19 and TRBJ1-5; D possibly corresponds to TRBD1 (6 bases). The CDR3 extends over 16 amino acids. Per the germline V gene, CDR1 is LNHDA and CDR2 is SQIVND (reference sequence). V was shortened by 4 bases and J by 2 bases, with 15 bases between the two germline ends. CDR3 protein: CASSTPGGAGNQPQHF. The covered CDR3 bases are TGTGCCAGTAGTACCCCGGGGGGGGCCGGCAATCAGCCC.

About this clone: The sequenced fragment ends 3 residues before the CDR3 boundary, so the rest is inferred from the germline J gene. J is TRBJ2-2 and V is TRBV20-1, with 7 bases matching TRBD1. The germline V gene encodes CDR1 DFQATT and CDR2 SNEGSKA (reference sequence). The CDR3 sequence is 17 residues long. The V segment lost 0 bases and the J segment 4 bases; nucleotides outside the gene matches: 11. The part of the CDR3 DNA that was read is TGCAGTGCTAGAGAGACCGCCGGGACAGAAAGCACCGGGGAG. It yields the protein CSARETAGTESTGE. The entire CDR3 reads CSARETAGTESTGELFF.

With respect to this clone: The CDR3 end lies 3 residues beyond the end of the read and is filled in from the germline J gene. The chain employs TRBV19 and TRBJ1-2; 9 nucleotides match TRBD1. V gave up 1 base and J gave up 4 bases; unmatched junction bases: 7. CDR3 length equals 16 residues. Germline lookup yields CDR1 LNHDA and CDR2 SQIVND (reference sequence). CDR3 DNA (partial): TGTGCCAGTAGTATAGCGCGACAGGGGGGCGGCTATGGC. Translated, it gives CASSIARQGGGYG. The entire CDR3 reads CASSIARQGGGYGYTF. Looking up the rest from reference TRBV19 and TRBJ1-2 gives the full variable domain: DGGITQSPKYLFRKEGQNVTLSCEQNLNHDAMYWYRQDPGQGLRLIYYSQIVNDFQKGDIAEGYSVSREKKESFPLTVTSAQKNPTAFYLCASSIARQGGGYGYTFGSGTRLTVV.

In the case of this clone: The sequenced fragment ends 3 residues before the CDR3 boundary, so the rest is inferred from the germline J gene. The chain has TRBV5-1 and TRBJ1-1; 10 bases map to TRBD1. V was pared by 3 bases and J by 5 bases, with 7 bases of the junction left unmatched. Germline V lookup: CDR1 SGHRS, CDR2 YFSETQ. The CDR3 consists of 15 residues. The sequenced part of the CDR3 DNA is TGCGCCAGCAGCTCGGGACAGGGGTTATGGACTGAA. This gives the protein CASSSGQGLWTE. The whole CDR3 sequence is CASSSGQGLWTEAFF.

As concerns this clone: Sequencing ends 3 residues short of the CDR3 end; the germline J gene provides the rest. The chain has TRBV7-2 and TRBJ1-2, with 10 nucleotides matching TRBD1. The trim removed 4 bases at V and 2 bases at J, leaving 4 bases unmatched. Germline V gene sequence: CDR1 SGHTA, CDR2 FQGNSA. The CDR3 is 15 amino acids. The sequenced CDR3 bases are TGTGCCAGCAGCTCCCGGACAGGGGGGAACTATGGC. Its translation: CASSSRTGGNYG. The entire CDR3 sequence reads CASSSRTGGNYGYTF. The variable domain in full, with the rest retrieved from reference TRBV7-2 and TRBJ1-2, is GAGVSQSPSNKVTEKGKDVELRCDPISGHTALYWYRQSLGQGLEFLIYFQGNSAPDKSGLPSDRFSAERTGGSVSTLTIQRTQQEDSAVYLCASSSRTGGNYGYTFGSGTRLTVV.

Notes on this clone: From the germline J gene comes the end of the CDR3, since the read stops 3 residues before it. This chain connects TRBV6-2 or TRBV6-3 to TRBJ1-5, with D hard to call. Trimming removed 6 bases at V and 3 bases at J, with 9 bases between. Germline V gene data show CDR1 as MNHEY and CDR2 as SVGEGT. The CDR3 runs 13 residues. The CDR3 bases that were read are TGTGCCAGCAGCCCGGGTCACAATCAGCCC. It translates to CASSPGHNQP. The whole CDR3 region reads CASSPGHNQPQHF.